The T cell receptor (beta chain) under discussion was sequenced for a study of blood T cell repertoires in COVID-19. About the research overall: COVID-19 samples collected from the United States, Italy and Spain covered acute and convalescent phases. T cells, B-cell-depleted T cells, or PBMCs provided the cDNA or gDNA that served as material.

Methods used by the authors: Quantification of nucleated cells was approximated via reference gene primer amplification. Using immunoSEQ multiplex PCR, the repertoire was profiled, and TCRdb retains in-frame clones only, with some absent. The DNA was the basis for D and trimming; V, J and clone size are from that table. The data contain 120,000 to 150,000 clones, approximately 73% of them seen just once; the ten biggest clones take up less than 4.5%. The TCR originated in a man aged 60-69 years with acute or convalescent COVID-19. Sequenced: peripheral blood.

CDR3 sequence: CASSPDRFWNEQYF. CDR3 DNA sequence: TGTGCCAGCAGCCCTGACAGGTTTTGGAACGAGCAGTACTTC. This rearrangement joins TRBV3-1 (or the pseudogene TRBV3-2) to TRBJ2-7; D might be TRBD1 (6 bases). This CDR3 is built from 14 residues. V lost 4 bases and J lost 5, with 15 bases in between. CDR1 LGHDT and CDR2 YNNKEL come from the germline V gene (reference sequence).